These 10 T cell receptor beta chains were all obtained from the same sample, sequenced in a study of PD-1 blockade in mismatch repair-deficient tumors. Assay: immunoSEQ multiplex PCR; the TCRdb copy retains only in-frame clones and omits some. The data show about a thousand clones, with around four fifths seen just once and roughly 12% held by the top ten. Time point defined: archival surgical resection tumor tissue. The starting material was primary tumor tissue, obtained from a patient treated with pembrolizumab. These receptors were collected from an adult with mismatch repair-deficient cancer.

V and J are TRBV7-2 and TRBJ1-5; possible D gene TRBD1, 5 bases. Germline CDR1 and CDR2: SGHTA and FQGNSA. Trimming took 5 bases from V and 3 from J, leaving 14 bases between them. The CDR3 is made up of 15 amino acids. For the CDR3, the DNA is TGTGCCAGCAGCCTTAACCGGGACCACAATCAGCCCCAGCATTTT. This codes for CASSLNRDHNQPQHF.

This clone was picked up one time. The chain employs TRBV5-1 and TRBJ1-5; D is unresolved. CDR1 and CDR2 (germline): SGHRS, YFSETQ. This CDR3 is 14 amino acids long. V was shortened by 0 bases and J by 5 bases, with 9 bases between the two germline ends. CDR3 in DNA: TGCGCCAGCAGCTTGGACGGGAGTCATCAGCCCCAGCATTTT. Its translation: CASSLDGSHQPQHF.

This sequence joins TRBV28 and TRBJ1-1; no reliable D call. Per the germline V gene, CDR1 is MDHEN and CDR2 is SYDVKM. V shed 7 bases and J shed 0 bases, with 6 bases lying between them. This CDR3 is built from 12 residues. The CDR3 sequence is CASTEMNTEAFF. In nucleotides, the CDR3 is TGTGCCAGCACAGAGATGAACACTGAAGCTTTCTTT. The full variable domain, rest sourced from reference TRBV28 and TRBJ1-1, is DVKVTQSSRYLVKRTGEKVFLECVQDMDHENMFWYRQDPGLGLRLIYFSYDVKMKEKGDIPEGYSVSREKKERFSLILESASTNQTSMYLCASTEMNTEAFFGQGTRLTVV.

Only a few counts were recorded for this clone. V usage is TRBV18 and J usage is TRBJ2-7; TRBD1 matches 9 bases. Trimming at V came to 3 bases and at J to 5 bases, leaving 8 bases not matched to a gene. This CDR3 spans 15 amino acids. CDR1 KGHSH and CDR2 LQKENI come from the germline V gene. The CDR3 sequence: CASSPGTGTNHEQYF. Here the CDR3 DNA reads TGTGCCAGCTCACCCGGGACAGGGACTAATCACGAGCAGTACTTC.

CDR3 sequence: CASSFSSGNYEQYF. The CDR3 coding sequence is TGCGCCAGCAGCTTTTCTAGCGGGAACTACGAGCAGTACTTC. The V call is TRBV5-1, the J call TRBJ2-7, with TRBD2 identical over 9 bases. The germline V gene has CDR1 SGHRS and CDR2 YFSETQ. This CDR3 is built from 14 residues. Losses at the gene ends were 2 bases for V and 3 bases for J; bases not matched to a gene: 3.

The V call is TRBV4-3, the J call TRBJ2-1, with TRBD2 matching 9 bases. J gave up 16 bases and V 0 bases, and 7 bases lay outside the gene matches. CDR1 is LGHNA and CDR2 is YSLEER in the germline V gene. This CDR3 comprises 13 residues. This CDR3 reads CASSQDGAGGAFF. The CDR3 bases are TGCGCCAGCAGCCAAGATGGAGCGGGAGGAGCCTTCTTC.

This clone occurred once. V and J are TRBV6-5 and TRBJ1-1, with D tentatively TRBD1 (6 bases). Deletions cut 4 bases from V and 10 bases from J, with 13 bases between. CDR3 size: 12 residues. CDR1 and CDR2 from the germline V gene are MNHEY and SVGAGI. In DNA form, the CDR3 reads TGTGCCAGCAGTTCTCCGACAGGACGAGCTTTCTTT. Residues: CASSSPTGRAFF.

This clone came up a few times. V and J are TRBV6-6 and TRBJ2-7; D gene uncertain. Germline assignment: CDR1 MNHNY and CDR2 SVGAGI (reference sequence). The CDR3 extends over 11 amino acids. V was trimmed by 4 bases and J by 4 bases, leaving 5 bases between them. The CDR3 loop reads CASSLVYEQYF. The CDR3 nucleotides are TGTGCCAGCAGTTTAGTATACGAGCAGTACTTC.

V usage is TRBV7-6 and J usage is TRBJ2-3; 8 nucleotides match TRBD2. The CDR3 spans 15 residues. In germline, CDR1 is SGHVS, CDR2 FNYEAQ. V was pared by 5 bases and J by 5 bases, with 9 bases of the junction left unmatched. As DNA, the CDR3 is TGTGCCAGCAGCGGAGGGACTAGTTGGCTAGATACGCAGTATTTT. Protein sequence: CASSGGTSWLDTQYF.

The rearrangement uses TRBV5-6 and TRBJ2-7, with 10 bases fitting TRBD2. This CDR3 has 14 amino acids. Germline V gene sequence: CDR1 SGHDT, CDR2 YYEEEE. V was clipped by 3 bases and J by 7 bases; unmatched bases: 7. CDR3 loop: CASSWLAGADEQYF. CDR3 sequence (DNA): TGTGCCAGCAGCTGGCTAGCGGGAGCGGATGAGCAGTACTTC. The variable domain in full, with the rest retrieved from reference TRBV5-6 and TRBJ2-7, is DAGVTQSPTHLIKTRGQQVTLRCSPKSGHDTVSWYQQALGQGPQFIFQYYEEEERQRGNFPDRFSGHQFPNYSSELNVNALLLGDSALYLCASSWLAGADEQYFGPGTRLTVT.